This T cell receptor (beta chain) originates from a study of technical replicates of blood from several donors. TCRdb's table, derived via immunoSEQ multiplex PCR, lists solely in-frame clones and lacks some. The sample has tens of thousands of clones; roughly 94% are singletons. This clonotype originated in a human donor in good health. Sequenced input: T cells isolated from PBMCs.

The CDR3 spells CASSFSTSGYEQYF. For the CDR3, the DNA is TGTGCCAGCAGTTTTTCGACTAGCGGGTACGAGCAGTACTTC. J is TRBJ2-7 and V is TRBV27; TRBD2 matches at 10 bases. The CDR3 covers 14 residues. Trimming removed 3 bases from V and 4 bases from J; junction bases left unmatched: 3. Germline CDR1 MNHEY, CDR2 SMNVEV (reference sequence).